This is a list of T cell receptor beta chains from one sample in a study of shared clonotypes between healthy human individuals. Assay: immunoSEQ multiplex PCR; the TCRdb copy retains only in-frame clones and omits some. The table lists about 1 million clones, around 76% of them singletons. The sequencing sample was made of memory CD4+ T cells sorted from blood. Receptor source: a man in his late teens or twenties in good health. Each CDR3 is given with its conserved first and last residue. The D gene is left open where the match is weak. A clone size is listed for some rows: how often the clone was seen (once, few, many), or a class if it is expanded.

>few|TRBD2|TRBJ2-3|TRBV7-9
CASSLAPFRLAGGTDTQYF
TGTGCCAGCAGCTTAGCCCCTTTCCGACTAGCGGGCGGCACAGATACGCAGTATTTT
>.|.|TRBJ2-5|TRBV5-1
CASSLAPQGGKETQYF
TGCGCCAGCAGCTTGGCCCCACAGGGGGGGAAGGAGACCCAGTACTTC
>few|TRBD1|TRBJ1-1|TRBV19
CASIPGTGVVTEAFF
TGTGCCAGTATCCCCGGGACAGGGGTTGTCACTGAAGCTTTCTTT
>.|.|TRBJ1-2|TRBV14
CASSQVIGPYGYTF
TGTGCCAGCAGCCAAGTAATAGGGCCCTATGGCTACACCTTC
>.|TRBD1|TRBJ2-7|TRBV6-5
CATASGQGPYEQYF
TGTGCCACCGCTTCGGGACAGGGTCCCTACGAGCAGTACTTC
>.|.|TRBJ1-4|TRBV5-1
CASRDQGTNEKLFF
TGCGCCAGCCGCGATCAGGGAACTAATGAAAAACTGTTTTTT
>.|.|TRBJ2-4|TRBV5-1
CASSLYVAKNIQYF
TGCGCCAGCAGCTTGTACGTAGCCAAAAACATTCAGTACTTC
>.|.|TRBJ2-1|TRBV18
CASSPQRIAYNEQFF
TGTGCCAGCTCACCTCAGAGAATAGCGTACAATGAGCAGTTCTTC
>.|TRBD1|TRBJ2-5|TRBV2
CASSAGTGRETQYF
TGTGCCAGCAGTGCCGGGACAGGGAGAGAGACCCAGTACTTC
>.|TRBD1|TRBJ2-6|TRBV9
CASSTRTGSPSGANVLTF
TGTGCCAGCAGCACGAGGACAGGGTCGCCCTCTGGGGCCAACGTCCTGACTTTC
>.|.|TRBJ2-1|TRBV5-4
CASSPSAMYNEQFF
TGTGCCAGCAGCCCGTCCGCGATGTACAATGAGCAGTTCTTC
>.|TRBD1|TRBJ1-5|TRBV30
CAWDRGGSNQPQHF
TGTGCCTGGGACAGGGGAGGTAGCAATCAGCCCCAGCATTTT
>.|TRBD2|TRBJ2-2|TRBV12-5
CASGLPLAGEAGELFF
TGTGCTAGTGGTTTGCCCTTAGCGGGAGAGGCCGGGGAGCTGTTTTTT
>.|TRBD1|TRBJ2-7|TRBV6-6
CASSYTYTGQGYEQYF
TGTGCCAGCAGTTACACCTACACCGGACAGGGGTACGAGCAGTACTTC
>.|.|TRBJ1-3|TRBV6-6
CASSPSGSGNTIYF
TGTGCCAGCAGCCCCTCGGGGTCTGGAAACACCATATATTTT
>.|.|TRBJ1-5|TRBV2
CASKTEQGNQPQHF
TGTGCCAGCAAGACAGAGCAAGGCAATCAGCCCCAGCATTTT
>.|TRBD1|TRBJ1-1|TRBV11-2
CASSRGTGGTEAFF
TGTGCCAGCAGTAGGGGGACAGGGGGCACTGAAGCTTTCTTT
>many|.|TRBJ1-5|TRBV28
CAKARGNQPQHF
TGTGCCAAAGCACGGGGCAATCAGCCCCAGCATTTT
>.|.|TRBJ1-1|TRBV5-6
CASSPGGTMNTEAFF
TGTGCCAGCAGCCCGGGGGGGACCATGAACACTGAAGCTTTCTTT
>few|TRBD2|TRBJ2-3|TRBV5-4
CASSFLAGGGTDTQYF
TGTGCCAGCAGCTTCCTAGCGGGAGGGGGAACAGATACGCAGTATTTT
>few|TRBD1|TRBJ2-3|TRBV2
CASSLQGVGDTQYF
TGTGCCAGCAGTTTACAGGGGGTAGGAGATACGCAGTATTTT
>.|.|TRBJ1-3|TRBV18
CASSPLLQGSSGNTIYF
TGTGCCAGCTCACCTCTCCTACAGGGTTCTTCTGGAAACACCATATATTTT
>.|.|TRBJ1-5|TRBV18
CASSPGSNQPQHF
TGTGCCAGCTCACCAGGGTCCAATCAGCCCCAGCATTTT
>once|.|TRBJ2-7|TRBV21-1
CASSKTKGQGETYEQYF
TGTGCCAGCAGCAAAACGAAGGGACAGGGGGAAACCTACGAGCAGTACTTC
>.|TRBD1|TRBJ1-6|TRBV7-9
CASSSQGDLSPLHF
TGTGCCAGCAGCTCCCAGGGGGACTTGTCACCCCTCCACTTT
>.|TRBD1|TRBJ1-2|TRBV27
CASSYRGGNYGYTF
TGTGCCAGCAGCTACAGGGGGGGGAACTATGGCTACACCTTC
>.|.|TRBJ2-2|TRBV10-3
CAISGQENTGELFF
TGTGCCATCAGTGGACAGGAGAACACCGGGGAGCTGTTTTTT
>.|.|TRBJ2-3|TRBV20-1
CSARTDTQYF
TGCAGTGCGCGTACAGATACGCAGTATTTT
>.|.|TRBJ2-6|TRBV6-1
CASKSQSGANVLTF
TGTGCCAGCAAGTCGCAATCGGGGGCCAACGTCCTGACTTTC
>.|.|TRBJ2-2|TRBV5-8
CASSFIFTGELFF
TGTGCCAGCAGCTTCATATTCACCGGGGAGCTGTTTTTT
>many|TRBD2|TRBJ2-1|TRBV13
CASSLVGGYALTNEQFF
TGTGCCAGCAGCTTAGTGGGAGGGTACGCCCTAACCAATGAGCAGTTCTTC
>.|.|TRBJ1-2|TRBV5-6
CASSSLADGLGGYTF
TGTGCCAGCAGCTCCCTAGCGGATGGACTCGGGGGCTACACCTTC
>.|.|TRBJ2-5|TRBV4-1
CASSQEGLIQETQYF
TGCGCCAGCAGCCAAGAGGGACTGATCCAAGAGACCCAGTACTTC
>.|.|TRBJ2-2|TRBV6-5
CASRLQGNTGELFF
TGTGCCAGCAGGTTACAGGGGAACACCGGGGAGCTGTTTTTT
>.|.|TRBJ1-2|TRBV20-1
CSARGFDGYTF
TGCAGTGCTAGAGGGTTTGATGGCTACACCTTC
>.|TRBD2|TRBJ2-2|TRBV30
CAWTLAGVAGELFF
TGTGCCTGGACACTAGCGGGAGTAGCCGGGGAGCTGTTTTTT
>.|.|TRBJ1-2|TRBV5-4
CASSPSDSYGYTF
TGTGCCAGCAGCCCCTCAGACTCCTATGGCTACACCTTC
>.|.|TRBJ2-5|TRBV7-2
CASSLGSAETQYF
TGTGCCAGCAGCTTGGGAAGCGCGGAGACCCAGTACTTC
>.|TRBD2|TRBJ2-2|TRBV4-1
CASSQGSSGVNTGELFF
TGCGCCAGCAGCCAAGGGTCTAGCGGGGTCAACACCGGGGAGCTGTTTTTT
>once|.|TRBJ2-3|TRBV12-5
CASGKTGSSTDTQYF
TGTGCTAGTGGCAAAACAGGATCTAGCACAGATACGCAGTATTTT
>.|TRBD2|TRBJ2-7|TRBV15
CATSREGAGGTYEQYF
TGTGCCACCAGCAGAGAAGGAGCGGGAGGAACCTACGAGCAGTACTTC
>few|.|TRBJ2-5|TRBV7-9
CASSLYGSSGRGETQYF
TGTGCCAGCAGCTTATATGGGAGTTCGGGAAGAGGGGAGACCCAGTACTTC
>.|.|TRBJ2-1|TRBV20-1
CSASSKNEQFF
TGCAGTGCTAGTTCTAAGAATGAGCAGTTCTTC
>.|TRBD2|TRBJ2-1|TRBV13
CASSLVPSGTNEQFF
TGTGCCAGCAGCTTAGTCCCTAGCGGAACCAATGAGCAGTTCTTC
>.|TRBD1|TRBJ2-7|TRBV11-2
CASSATGYEQYF
TGTGCCAGCAGCGCGACAGGGTACGAGCAGTACTTC
>.|.|TRBJ2-2|TRBV30
CAGGSLANTGELFF
TGTGCTGGGGGGAGTCTCGCGAACACCGGGGAGCTGTTTTTT
>.|.|TRBJ1-2|TRBV19
CASNPDTTYVVGYTF
TGTGCCAGTAACCCGGACACTACCTATGTGGTAGGCTACACCTTC
>.|TRBD1|TRBJ2-1|TRBV6-1
CASSALSRGKNNEQFF
TGTGCCAGCAGTGCACTAAGCAGGGGGAAAAACAATGAGCAGTTCTTC
>.|.|TRBJ2-7|TRBV6-1
CASRESLGLPNLYEQYF
TGTGCCAGCAGGGAAAGCCTCGGACTACCGAACCTCTACGAGCAGTACTTC
>.|.|TRBJ2-1|TRBV6-5
CASSYGGNEQFF
TGTGCCAGCAGTTACGGAGGGAATGAGCAGTTCTTC
>.|TRBD1|TRBJ2-7|TRBV6-5
CASSKGALSEQYF
TGTGCCAGCAGCAAGGGGGCTCTCTCCGAGCAGTACTTC
>.|TRBD1|TRBJ1-1|TRBV6-4
CASRETGWTTEAFF
TGTGCCAGCAGAGAGACAGGGTGGACCACTGAAGCTTTCTTT
>.|.|TRBJ2-2|TRBV10-3
CAITRSANTGELFF
TGTGCCATCACACGGAGCGCGAACACCGGGGAGCTGTTTTTT
>many|TRBD1|TRBJ2-7|TRBV6-5
CASSYSSQGADEQYF
TGTGCCAGCAGTTACTCATCGCAGGGGGCAGATGAGCAGTACTTC
>once|.|TRBJ2-1|TRBV20-1
CSARPSWEQFF
TGCAGTGCTAGACCGTCGTGGGAGCAGTTCTTC